Following are 21 T cell receptor beta chains from one sample sequenced in a study of T cell responses to AZD1222 COVID-19 vaccine. The table came from immunoSEQ multiplex PCR; TCRdb's copy has only in-frame clones and leaves some out. The sample includes about 100,000 clones, 70% to 90% of them seen just once. This sample comprised peripheral blood, obtained 28 days after the second AZD1222 dose. All receptors come from an adult who received the AZD1222 COVID-19 vaccine.

The chain couples TRBV2 to TRBJ1-2; a weak D match, TRBD1 (6 bases). The CDR3 spans 14 residues. V was cut by 3 bases and J by 6 bases, with 14 bases left in between. Germline V gene lookup returns CDR1 SNHLY and CDR2 FYNNEI. DNA for the CDR3: TGTGCCAGCAGTGATACAGGGTCTTGGAATGGCTACACCTTC. As protein: CASSDTGSWNGYTF. Using reference TRBV2 and TRBJ1-2 for the parts outside the CDR3, the full variable domain is EPEVTQTPSHQVTQMGQEVILRCVPISNHLYFYWYRQILGQKVEFLVSFYNNEISEKSEIFDDQFSVERPDGSNFTLKIRSTKLEDSAMYFCASSDTGSWNGYTFGSGTRLTVV.

The chain recombines TRBV7-3 with TRBJ2-1; D possibly uses TRBD1 or TRBD2 (6 bases each). The V gene lost 4 bases and the J gene lost 2 bases, with 12 bases spanning the gap. CDR1 is SGHTA and CDR2 is FQGTGA in the germline V gene. This CDR3 is built from 15 residues. The CDR3 spells CASSSRGGTYNEQFF. The CDR3 DNA reads TGTGCCAGCAGCTCCAGGGGAGGAACCTACAATGAGCAGTTCTTC.

The V and J genes are TRBV27 and TRBJ1-1, with D unresolved. The CDR3 extends over 14 amino acids. Germline V gene lookup returns CDR1 MNHEY and CDR2 SMNVEV (reference sequence). Trimming removed 6 bases from V and 1 base from J, with 12 bases in between. The chain's CDR3 is CASSRKDGNTEAFF. CDR3 DNA: TGTGCCAGCAGCCGCAAGGACGGGAACACTGAAGCTTTCTTT.

Concerning this clone itself: The germline gene is not matched at one end of the junction; a read error may be the cause. The chain has TRBV20-1 and TRBJ2-5; TRBD1 might be the D (5 bases). The CDR3 extends over 9 amino acids. The germline V gene encodes CDR1 DFQATT and CDR2 SNEGSKA (reference sequence). CDR3 DNA: TGCAGTGCTAGTCTAGGGGCGAACTTC. This sequence encodes CSASLGANF.

This clone occurred once. CDR3 sequence: CASSEIRGVFNQPQHF. The DNA of the CDR3 is TGTGCCAGCAGTGAAATTCGTGGGGTTTTCAATCAGCCCCAGCATTTT. The gene calls are TRBV2 and TRBJ1-5, with D unclear. This CDR3 has 16 amino acids. V was trimmed by 2 bases and J by 3 bases, leaving 14 bases between them. The germline gives CDR1 SNHLY, CDR2 FYNNEI. The variable domain in full, completed from reference TRBV2 and TRBJ1-5, reads EPEVTQTPSHQVTQMGQEVILRCVPISNHLYFYWYRQILGQKVEFLVSFYNNEISEKSEIFDDQFSVERPDGSNFTLKIRSTKLEDSAMYFCASSEIRGVFNQPQHFGDGTRLSIL.

This clone has just one count. The chain carries TRBV6-5 and TRBJ2-6, with a possible D match to TRBD1 (5 bases). V shed 0 bases and J shed 2 bases, with 8 bases lying between them. Per the germline V gene, CDR1 is MNHEY and CDR2 is SVGAGI. This CDR3 spans 16 amino acids. The CDR3 protein is CASSYSPRAGANVLTF. The CDR3 DNA is TGTGCCAGCAGTTACTCCCCCAGGGCTGGGGCCAACGTCCTGACTTTC.

The chain carries TRBV5-5 and TRBJ2-2; TRBD2 might be the D (6 bases). With 4 bases removed from V and 0 bases from J, the gap between germline ends came to 10 bases. The CDR3 consists of 15 residues. The germline V gene has CDR1 SGHKS and CDR2 YYEKEE (reference sequence). CDR3 in amino acids: CASSIGLTNTGELFF. CDR3 nucleotides: TGTGCCAGCAGCATAGGACTAACGAACACCGGGGAGCTGTTTTTT. Together with reference TRBV5-5 and TRBJ2-2, the CDR3 gives the full variable domain: DAGVTQSPTHLIKTRGQQVTLRCSPISGHKSVSWYQQVLGQGPQFIFQYYEKEERGRGNFPDRFSARQFPNYSSELNVNALLLGDSALYLCASSIGLTNTGELFFGEGSRLTVL.

The chain employs TRBV19 and TRBJ2-5, with 7 bases that match TRBD2. The CDR3 is 11 amino acids. Germline CDR1 is LNHDA and CDR2 is SQIVND (reference sequence). The V segment lost 8 bases and the J segment 5 bases; nucleotides outside the gene matches: 2. The CDR3 reads CASGRGETQYF. Written as DNA, the CDR3 is TGTGCCAGTGGGAGGGGTGAGACCCAGTACTTC.

The chain's CDR3 is CASRLGQGSGEQFF. DNA of the CDR3: TGTGCCAGCAGGCTGGGACAGGGGAGTGGTGAGCAGTTCTTC. J is TRBJ2-1 and V is TRBV2, with 10 positions matching TRBD1. The germline CDR1 and CDR2 sequences are SNHLY and FYNNEI. V lost 6 bases and J lost 9; bases outside the gene matches: 8. This CDR3 contains 14 residues.

The rearrangement links TRBV27 to TRBJ2-3, with D possibly TRBD2 on 5 matching bases. The CDR3 loop spans 14 amino acids. Germline V CDR1 and CDR2: MNHEY, SMNVEV (reference sequence). V was shortened by 3 bases and J by 4 bases, with 11 bases between the two germline ends. The CDR3 DNA reads as TGTGCCAGCAGTTTGCGGGTGGGCCCAGATACGCAGTATTTT. This sequence encodes CASSLRVGPDTQYF.

This chain uses TRBV3-1 (or the pseudogene TRBV3-2) with TRBJ1-1; TRBD1 matches 10 bases. Germline CDR1 LGHDT, CDR2 YNNKEL (reference sequence). The J segment lost 1 base and the V segment lost 4 bases, leaving 3 bases of the junction unmatched. This CDR3 has 15 amino acids. CDR3 loop: CASSLRDRGNTEAFF. The DNA for the CDR3 is TGTGCCAGCAGCCTGAGGGACAGGGGGAACACTGAAGCTTTCTTT.

The chain combines TRBV4-3 with TRBJ1-4; TRBD1 agrees at 8 bases. Germline lookup yields CDR1 LGHNA and CDR2 YSLEER. With V trimmed by 6 bases and J by 12 bases, 12 bases remained unmatched. CDR3 length equals 14 residues. CDR3 protein: CASRPGQGMGELFF. The CDR3 DNA reads TGCGCCAGCAGACCTGGACAGGGAATGGGTGAACTGTTTTTT.

This chain uses TRBV3-1 (or the pseudogene TRBV3-2) with TRBJ2-3; D is possibly TRBD2 (6 bases). Germline V gene data show CDR1 as LGHDT and CDR2 as YNNKEL (reference sequence). The germline V and J ends were trimmed by 5 bases and 3 bases, with 21 bases remaining between them. The CDR3 loop spans 17 amino acids. DNA of the CDR3: TGTGCCAGCAGCTCATCGGCCCGCGCCCGGGGGACAGATACGCAGTATTTT. Translating it yields CASSSSARARGTDTQYF.

This chain links TRBV7-8 with TRBJ2-5, with TRBD1 matching over 10 bases. V trimming: 6 bases; J trimming: 6 bases; junction bases outside the gene matches: 16. This CDR3 comprises 17 residues. Germline values: CDR1 SGHVS, CDR2 FQNEAQ. The CDR3 loop reads CASRPPLRQGAMKTQYF. The CDR3 coding sequence is TGTGCCAGCAGGCCCCCCTTGAGACAGGGGGCGATGAAGACCCAGTACTTC.

This clone was seen just once. The V gene is TRBV18, the J gene TRBJ2-7; a weak D match, TRBD1 (6 bases). Trimming took off 1 base at V and 3 bases at J, with 13 bases between the two ends. Germline values: CDR1 KGHSH, CDR2 LQKENI. This CDR3 has 15 amino acids. The CDR3 loop reads CASSPLSTGIYEQYF. In DNA form, the CDR3 reads TGTGCCAGCTCACCACTCAGTACAGGGATCTACGAGCAGTACTTC.

CDR3 nucleotides: TGTGCCAGCAGCTTAAACGGGGGACTAGTAGGAAACACCATATATTTT. Translating it yields CASSLNGGLVGNTIYF. V gene TRBV7-3 combines with J gene TRBJ1-3, with D possibly being TRBD1 (5 bases). Germline V gene sequence: CDR1 SGHTA, CDR2 FQGTGA. The CDR3 consists of 16 residues. The V and J ends lost 1 base and 4 bases respectively, with 14 bases between them.

The table lists this clone with a count of one. The chain joins TRBV5-1 to TRBJ2-1, with a tentative D call TRBD2 (5 bases). The germline V gene encodes CDR1 SGHRS and CDR2 YFSETQ. V dropped 3 bases and J dropped 2 bases, with 12 bases sitting between them. The CDR3 sequence is 15 residues long. In DNA, the CDR3 is TGCGCCAGCAGCTCGTCGGGAACGACCTACAATGAGCAGTTCTTC. It specifies CASSSSGTTYNEQFF.

The chain employs TRBV28 and TRBJ1-5, with D possibly being TRBD1 (5 bases). Germline V gene data show CDR1 as MDHEN and CDR2 as SYDVKM. The CDR3 has 14 amino acids. Trimming stripped 6 bases from V and 5 bases from J, with 14 bases between. This chain's CDR3 is CASRMRWGDQPQHF. As DNA, the CDR3 is TGTGCCAGCAGGATGAGATGGGGGGATCAGCCCCAGCATTTT.

The chain is built from TRBV7-8 and TRBJ2-2; 7 nucleotides align to TRBD2. V lost 6 bases and J lost 3; bases outside the gene matches: 7. Germline loops: CDR1 SGHVS, CDR2 FQNEAQ. The CDR3 has 15 residues. The CDR3 is CASSSGRVYTGELFF. CDR3 sequence (DNA): TGTGCCAGCAGTTCAGGGAGGGTTTACACCGGGGAGCTGTTTTTT.

The rearrangement links TRBV27 to TRBJ2-2; D unresolved. This CDR3 spans 13 amino acids. Between the trimmed V and J ends, which lost 8 bases and 6 bases, there was a span of 13 bases. The V gene's germline CDR1 is MNHEY and CDR2 SMNVEV (reference sequence). The CDR3 DNA reads TGTGCCAGCTCCCCTCCGGCACCCGGGGAGCTGTTTTTT. This translates into CASSPPAPGELFF.

CDR3 loop: CASSVQNQETQYF. Here the CDR3 DNA reads TGTGCCAGCAGCGTACAGAACCAAGAGACCCAGTACTTC. The V call is TRBV9, the J call TRBJ2-5, with D unresolved. V was trimmed by 1 base and J by 0 bases, leaving 4 bases between them. Germline-derived CDR1 and CDR2 are SGDLS and YYNGEE. This CDR3 has 13 amino acids.